The 5 T cell receptor beta chains below were found in one sample sequenced in a study of shared clonotypes between healthy human individuals (dated by TCRdb to 2019 to 2021). Libraries were built with the immunoSEQ multiplex PCR assay. Not all clones reach the TCRdb copy of this immuneACCESS table, which keeps in-frame sequences only. Checked studies attribute under half of the gap to unresolved V genes and leave the rest unexplained. Present in this sample are about 2.3 million clones, 85% to 95% of which were seen just once. The ten largest account for approximately 0.4% of the sample. Sequencing was carried out using naive CD4+ T cells from PBMCs. In light of the paper, this sample's cell subset or site label describes: CD45RA+ positively selected. These receptors originate from a man between 18 and 29 years old in good health. Some clones in this sample may be carry-over from other donors' samples.

A word on this clone: The sample has other DNA sequences that encode this CDR3 too. The chain joins TRBV5-5 to TRBJ2-5; no clear D. The CDR3 is made up of 12 amino acids. Trimming shortened V by 0 bases and J by 4 bases, and 4 bases separated the two germline ends. Germline V gene data show CDR1 as SGHKS and CDR2 as YYEKEE (reference sequence). The CDR3 nucleotides are TGTGCCAGCAGCTTGGCGCTAGAGACCCAGTACTTC. Translating gives CASSLALETQYF.

V and J are TRBV7-2 and TRBJ2-1; D assignment may be TRBD1 or TRBD2 (5 bases each). Trimming shortened V by 1 base and J by 6 bases, and 16 bases separated the two germline ends. This CDR3 comprises 16 residues. In germline, CDR1 is SGHTA, CDR2 FQGNSA. The CDR3 here is CASSLEGTLWINEQFF. The CDR3, as DNA: TGTGCCAGCAGCTTAGAAGGGACCCTTTGGATCAATGAGCAGTTCTTC.

The rearrangement links TRBV5-1 to TRBJ1-1; no clear D gene. V was shortened by 4 bases and J by 1 base, with 14 bases between the two germline ends. Germline assignment: CDR1 SGHRS and CDR2 YFSETQ. The CDR3 has 15 residues. CDR3: CASSPSLGANTEAFF. In nucleotides, the CDR3 is TGCGCCAGCAGCCCCTCCCTCGGAGCGAACACTGAAGCTTTCTTT. The whole variable domain, remainder taken from reference TRBV5-1 and TRBJ1-1, is KAGVTQTPRYLIKTRGQQVTLSCSPISGHRSVSWYQQTPGQGLQFLFEYFSETQRNKGNFPGRFSGRQFSNSRSEMNVSTLELGDSALYLCASSPSLGANTEAFFGQGTRLTVV.

V and J are TRBV30 and TRBJ2-7, with 8 bases that match TRBD1. The V gene end was trimmed by 4 bases and the J gene end by 3 bases; junction bases not matched to a gene: 5. Germline CDR1 GTSNPN, CDR2 SVGIG (reference sequence). The CDR3 covers 13 residues. As DNA, the CDR3 is TGTGCCTGGACATACGGACAGGGCTACGAGCAGTACTTC. This codes for CAWTYGQGYEQYF.

The rearrangement uses TRBV15 and TRBJ2-2, with a tentative D call TRBD2 (5 bases). Germline V gene data show CDR1 as LNHNV and CDR2 as YYDKDF (reference sequence). The CDR3 spans 18 residues. The V and J ends lost 0 bases and 4 bases respectively, with 18 bases between them. The CDR3 sequence is CATSREKWGSEGTGELFF. CDR3 nucleotide sequence: TGTGCCACCAGCAGAGAAAAATGGGGTAGCGAAGGCACCGGGGAGCTGTTTTTT.